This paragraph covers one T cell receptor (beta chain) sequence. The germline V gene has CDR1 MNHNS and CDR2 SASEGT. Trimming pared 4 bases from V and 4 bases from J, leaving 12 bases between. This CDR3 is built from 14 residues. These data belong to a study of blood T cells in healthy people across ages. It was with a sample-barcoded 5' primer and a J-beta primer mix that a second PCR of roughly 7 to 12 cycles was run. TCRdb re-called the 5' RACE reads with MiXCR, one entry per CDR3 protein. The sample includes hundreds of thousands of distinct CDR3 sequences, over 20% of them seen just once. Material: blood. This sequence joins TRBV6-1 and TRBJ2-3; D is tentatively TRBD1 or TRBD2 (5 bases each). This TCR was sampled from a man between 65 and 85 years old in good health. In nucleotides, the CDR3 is TGTGCCAGCAGTGTTGGGACCACCCCAGATACGCAGTATTTT. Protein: CASSVGTTPDTQYF.